One and the same sample provided the 31 T cell receptor beta chains below, sequenced in a study of T cell changes during pregnancy in multiple sclerosis. Here immunoSEQ multiplex PCR was the method, and the copy in TCRdb shows in-frame clones only, minus some. The top ten hold around 1.9% of the sample, which has under 55,000 clones, 93% seen once. The sample here was peripheral blood, taken in the second trimester of pregnancy. These receptors were taken from a female donor with multiple sclerosis, enrolled in a pregnancy study.

The V call is TRBV28, the J call TRBJ2-7; 11 nucleotides agree with TRBD2. This CDR3 contains 15 residues. CDR1 is MDHEN, CDR2 SYDVKM, per germline. J lost 6 bases, V lost 3 bases, and 7 bases had no gene match. CDR3 sequence reads: CASSFLLAGGGEQYF. In nucleotides, the CDR3 is TGTGCCAGCAGTTTTCTTCTAGCGGGAGGCGGCGAGCAGTACTTC.

CDR3 sequence: CASSRDSPGGANTGELFF. CDR3 in DNA: TGTGCCAGCAGTCGGGATTCTCCCGGGGGGGCGAACACCGGGGAGCTGTTTTTT. This chain links TRBV2 with TRBJ2-2; 8 bases agree with TRBD2. The V gene's germline CDR1 is SNHLY and CDR2 FYNNEI. V was clipped by 5 bases and J by 0 bases; unmatched bases: 11. CDR3 length equals 18 residues. Full variable domain (missing parts from reference TRBV2 and TRBJ2-2): EPEVTQTPSHQVTQMGQEVILRCVPISNHLYFYWYRQILGQKVEFLVSFYNNEISEKSEIFDDQFSVERPDGSNFTLKIRSTKLEDSAMYFCASSRDSPGGANTGELFFGEGSRLTVL.

The chain combines TRBV27 with TRBJ2-1; TRBD1 matches at 7 bases. The CDR3 extends over 14 amino acids. J gave up 7 bases and V 6 bases, and 9 bases lay outside the gene matches. Germline V lookup: CDR1 MNHEY, CDR2 SMNVEV (reference sequence). The chain's CDR3 is CASRLQGLGNEQFF. The CDR3 DNA reads TGTGCCAGCAGACTACAGGGGTTGGGAAATGAGCAGTTCTTC.

The chain employs TRBV19 and TRBJ1-5; D uncertain. The CDR3 consists of 15 residues. V dropped 4 bases and J dropped 0 bases, with 10 bases sitting between them. Germline V gene data show CDR1 as LNHDA and CDR2 as SQIVND (reference sequence). The CDR3 loop reads CASSSGSSSNQPQHF. DNA for the CDR3: TGTGCCAGTAGTAGCGGGAGTTCTAGCAATCAGCCCCAGCATTTT.

The chain has TRBV6-4 and TRBJ2-2; a possible D gene is TRBD2 (6 bases). Germline assignment: CDR1 MRHNA and CDR2 SNTAGT. V was clipped by 0 bases and J by 6 bases, with 11 bases between them. The CDR3 is made up of 15 amino acids. CDR3 protein: CASSDSGGTAGELFF. Written as DNA, the CDR3 is TGTGCCAGCAGTGACTCTGGGGGGACTGCCGGGGAGCTGTTTTTT.

This chain uses TRBV7-2 with TRBJ2-5; 8 nucleotides match TRBD2. Germline V gene sequence: CDR1 SGHTA, CDR2 FQGNSA. There are 16 residues in the CDR3. The V and J ends lost 1 base and 4 bases, in that order; junction bases with no gene match: 8. The CDR3 reads CASSLDGTGGLETQYF. For the CDR3, the DNA is TGTGCCAGCAGCTTAGACGGGACGGGAGGGCTAGAGACCCAGTACTTC. Filled out from reference TRBV7-2 and TRBJ2-5, the complete variable domain reads GAGVSQSPSNKVTEKGKDVELRCDPISGHTALYWYRQSLGQGLEFLIYFQGNSAPDKSGLPSDRFSAERTGGSVSTLTIQRTQQEDSAVYLCASSLDGTGGLETQYFGPGTRLLVL.

The DNA for the CDR3 is TGCAGCGTCAAGGGGGACCCCTACGAGCAGTACTTC. Its protein product is CSVKGDPYEQYF. The chain combines TRBV29-1 with TRBJ2-7; D is possibly TRBD1 (6 bases). The CDR3 sequence is 12 residues long. Looked up from germline, CDR1 is SQVTM and CDR2 is ANQGSEA. V gave up 6 bases and J gave up 2 bases, with 11 bases separating them.

The CDR3 sequence is CASNTPAAGTGELFF. The CDR3 nucleotides read TGTGCCAGCAACACCCCGGCGGCGGGCACCGGGGAGCTGTTTTTT. This chain joins TRBV6-1 and TRBJ2-2; D might be TRBD2 (5 bases). With 7 bases removed from V and 4 bases from J, the gap between germline ends came to 16 bases. The CDR3 is 15 residues long. CDR1 and CDR2 (germline): MNHNS, SASEGT.

The V and J genes are TRBV7-9 and TRBJ2-2, with D perhaps matching TRBD1 (5 bases). The CDR3 contains 14 residues. Trimming pared 7 bases from V and 6 bases from J, leaving 15 bases between. CDR1 and CDR2 from the germline V gene are SEHNR and FQNEAQ (reference sequence). CDR3 loop: CASKWGAGPGELFF. The DNA of the CDR3 is TGTGCCAGCAAATGGGGCGCAGGCCCCGGGGAGCTGTTTTTT.

This clone was detected only once. The chain combines TRBV7-3 with TRBJ2-6; D may be TRBD1 (6 bases). Trimming removed 4 bases at V and 2 bases at J, with 9 bases between. The CDR3 has 15 residues. Germline V gene data show CDR1 as SGHTA and CDR2 as FQGTGA. The CDR3 loop is CASSSRGAGANVLTF. Written as DNA, the CDR3 is TGTGCCAGCAGCTCCAGGGGAGCTGGGGCCAACGTCCTGACTTTC.

The V call is TRBV9, the J call TRBJ2-5; unclear D gene. Germline V gene lookup returns CDR1 SGDLS and CDR2 YYNGEE. Trimming stripped 3 bases from V and 1 base from J, with 13 bases between. This CDR3 region has 15 residues. This CDR3 reads CASSAKPGPQETQYF. CDR3 DNA sequence: TGTGCCAGCAGCGCGAAACCAGGTCCCCAAGAGACCCAGTACTTC.

The chain has TRBV7-6 and TRBJ1-2, with 8 positions matching TRBD1. The CDR3 covers 13 residues. J was trimmed by 8 bases and V by 5 bases; bases with no gene match: 7. Germline loops: CDR1 SGHVS, CDR2 FNYEAQ. CDR3 DNA sequence: TGTGCCAGCAGCCGGGCAGGGGGCGGCGGCTACACCTTC. Protein sequence: CASSRAGGGGYTF.

The sample holds a few counts of this clone. The chain employs TRBV6-4 and TRBJ2-1; 7 bases line up with TRBD2. The CDR3 totals 15 residues. After removal of 0 bases from V and 3 bases from J, the junction contained 2 bases not matched to a gene. Per the germline V gene, CDR1 is MRHNA and CDR2 is SNTAGT. This CDR3 reads CASSDSASGYNEQFF. CDR3 in DNA: TGTGCCAGCAGTGACTCGGCTAGCGGCTACAATGAGCAGTTCTTC.

Here the CDR3 DNA reads TGTGCCAGCAGCTCACTCTACGGCCAGCGGGAGGACGAGCAGTACTTC. It encodes CASSSLYGQREDEQYF. The chain combines TRBV13 with TRBJ2-7, with 9 bases matching TRBD2. Trimming took 4 bases from V and 5 from J; bases not matched to a gene: 12. CDR3 size: 16 residues. Germline V gene sequence: CDR1 PRHDT, CDR2 FYEKMQ (reference sequence). Full variable domain (outside the CDR3, taken from reference TRBV13 and TRBJ2-7): AAGVIQSPRHLIKEKRETATLKCYPIPRHDTVYWYQQGPGQDPQFLISFYEKMQSDKGSIPDRFSAQQFSDYHSELNMSSLELGDSALYFCASSSLYGQREDEQYFGPGTRLTVT.

The chain combines TRBV5-4 with TRBJ2-5; possibly TRBD2 for D (5 bases). The CDR3 sequence is 13 residues long. V dropped 2 bases and J dropped 5 bases, with 10 bases sitting between them. Germline loops: CDR1 SGHNT, CDR2 YYREEE (reference sequence). The CDR3 sequence: CASSLGLGETQYF. The CDR3 bases are TGTGCCAGCAGCTTAGGACTGGGGGAGACCCAGTACTTC.

V gene TRBV5-6 combines with J gene TRBJ1-3, with unresolved D. Trimming took off 1 base at V and 4 bases at J, with 9 bases between the two ends. The CDR3 has 14 residues. Germline-derived CDR1 and CDR2 are SGHDT and YYEEEE. CDR3 sequence reads: CASSLRGRGNTIYF. CDR3 nucleotide sequence: TGTGCCAGCAGCTTGAGAGGGAGGGGAAACACCATATATTTT.

This clone is a singleton in its sample. V gene TRBV7-9 combines with J gene TRBJ2-1; 7 bases fit TRBD2. CDR3 size: 14 residues. J lost 8 bases, V lost 6 bases, and 10 bases had no gene match. CDR1 is SEHNR and CDR2 is FQNEAQ in the germline V gene (reference sequence). CDR3 sequence (DNA): TGTGCCAGCAGAGAGGGGCTAGCGGTTGATGAGCAGTTCTTC. Translating gives CASREGLAVDEQFF.

The chain uses TRBV4-3 and TRBJ2-1; TRBD2 is a possible D gene (5 bases). Trimming removed 3 bases at V and 4 bases at J, with 10 bases between. This CDR3 contains 14 residues. The germline gives CDR1 LGHNA, CDR2 YSLEER. The CDR3 nucleotides read TGCGCCAGCAGCCATACTCGGGGATACAATGAGCAGTTCTTC. This translates into CASSHTRGYNEQFF.

This clone is a singleton in its sample. The rearrangement links TRBV7-6 to TRBJ2-3; tentatively, D is TRBD1 (6 bases). The V end lost 6 bases, the J end lost 2 bases, and 12 bases lay between the germline ends. The CDR3 loop spans 14 amino acids. The germline CDR1 and CDR2 sequences are SGHVS and FNYEAQ. CDR3 bases: TGTGCCAGCAGTAAAACAGGGTTCACAGATACGCAGTATTTT. Its translation is CASSKTGFTDTQYF.

The V gene is TRBV21-1, the J gene TRBJ1-2; the table gives TRBD1 as D, unverified against the DNA. TRBV21-1 is classified as a pseudogene. The CDR3 loop spans 16 amino acids. This chain's CDR3 is CASSNRRDRINYGYTF. CDR3 in DNA: TGTGCCAGCAGCAATAGGAGGGACAGGATAAACTATGGCTACACCTTC.

V usage is TRBV10-3 and J usage is TRBJ2-7; 11 nucleotides match TRBD1. The CDR3 contains 15 residues. Germline CDR1 reads ENHRY; CDR2 reads SYGVKD. Trimming took 1 base from V and 5 from J; bases not matched to a gene: 4. Here the CDR3 reads CAISEWGQGGDEQYF. The CDR3 DNA follows: TGTGCCATCAGTGAGTGGGGACAGGGGGGCGACGAGCAGTACTTC.

The CDR3 reads CASSPGGARPDEQYF. The CDR3 nucleotides are TGTGCCAGCAGCCCGGGGGGGGCGCGTCCCGACGAGCAGTACTTC. The chain links TRBV11-2 to TRBJ2-7; TRBD2 agrees at 8 bases. Looked up from germline, CDR1 is SGHAT and CDR2 is FQNNGV. V dropped 5 bases and J dropped 5; count of bases not matched to a gene: 11. There are 15 residues in the CDR3.

The rearrangement uses TRBV7-9 and TRBJ2-3, with D hard to call. Trimming took 1 base from V and 1 from J, leaving 9 bases between them. The CDR3 is made up of 15 amino acids. Germline V gene sequence: CDR1 SEHNR, CDR2 FQNEAQ (reference sequence). This chain's CDR3 is CASSLGGGGTDTQYF. In DNA, the CDR3 is TGTGCCAGCAGCTTAGGTGGTGGAGGCACAGATACGCAGTATTTT.

The CDR3 DNA is TGTGCCAGTAGTACCGGGACACCCAATCAGCCCCAGCATTTT. It specifies CASSTGTPNQPQHF. The rearrangement joins TRBV19 to TRBJ1-5, with D perhaps TRBD1 (6 bases). V lost 4 bases, J lost 3 bases, and 10 bases lay in between. The CDR3 length is 14 residues. Germline CDR1 LNHDA, CDR2 SQIVND (reference sequence).

The V and J genes are TRBV9 and TRBJ2-3; 10 bases line up with TRBD2. Germline CDR1 SGDLS, CDR2 YYNGEE. The V gene end was trimmed by 3 bases and the J gene end by 1 base; junction bases not matched to a gene: 2. This CDR3 is built from 15 residues. CDR3 sequence reads: CASSEGLAGTDTQYF. In nucleotides, the CDR3 is TGTGCCAGCAGCGAAGGACTAGCGGGCACAGATACGCAGTATTTT.

This clone was observed a handful of times. V is TRBV30 and J is TRBJ1-1, with D possibly matching TRBD1 (5 bases). From germline, CDR1 is GTSNPN and CDR2 SVGIG (reference sequence). The germline V and J ends were trimmed by 4 bases and 1 base, with 10 bases remaining between them. The CDR3 is made up of 13 amino acids. DNA of the CDR3: TGTGCCTGGAATTCCGGGGGGAACACTGAAGCTTTCTTT. Its translation: CAWNSGGNTEAFF.

The chain employs TRBV19 and TRBJ1-2; D ambiguous. The CDR3 is 15 amino acids. The germline CDR1 and CDR2 sequences are LNHDA and SQIVND (reference sequence). V lost 1 base, J lost 4 bases, and 13 bases lay in between. The CDR3 DNA sequence: TGTGCCAGTAGTATAGGACGACGCCGAGGCTATGGCTACACCTTC. As protein: CASSIGRRRGYGYTF.

This chain links TRBV28 with TRBJ1-1; D possibly corresponds to TRBD1 (6 bases). This CDR3 comprises 13 residues. Germline-derived CDR1 and CDR2 are MDHEN and SYDVKM. Trimming shortened V by 7 bases and J by 3 bases, and 12 bases separated the two germline ends. The CDR3 loop reads CASIRNRDTEAFF. CDR3 DNA sequence: TGTGCCAGCATCCGAAACAGGGACACTGAAGCTTTCTTT.

The gene calls are TRBV18 and TRBJ2-1, with 8 bases lining up with TRBD2. V gave up 3 bases and J gave up 9 bases; unmatched junction bases: 7. There are 14 residues in the CDR3. Looked up from germline, CDR1 is KGHSH and CDR2 is LQKENI. CDR3 amino acids: CASSPNGRAREQFF. DNA of the CDR3: TGTGCCAGCTCACCTAACGGGAGGGCGCGTGAGCAGTTCTTC.

This clone has a handful of counts. This chain uses TRBV7-9 with TRBJ2-7; possible D gene TRBD1, 6 bases. V shed 6 bases and J shed 4 bases, with 13 bases lying between them. CDR3 size: 13 residues. Germline V gene data show CDR1 as SEHNR and CDR2 as FQNEAQ (reference sequence). CDR3 region: CASRSSGEYEQYF. The CDR3 DNA reads TGTGCCAGCAGAAGCTCAGGGGAGTACGAGCAGTACTTC.

The count of this clone is one. The rearrangement uses TRBV6-6 and TRBJ2-1, with 10 nucleotides matching TRBD1. Trimming at V came to 5 bases and at J to 5 bases, leaving 9 bases not matched to a gene. The CDR3 length is 16 residues. Germline V gives CDR1 MNHNY, CDR2 SVGAGI (reference sequence). The CDR3 region has the DNA TGTGCCAGCAGTCAGAGGGACAGGGGACCGAACAATGAGCAGTTCTTC. Protein: CASSQRDRGPNNEQFF.